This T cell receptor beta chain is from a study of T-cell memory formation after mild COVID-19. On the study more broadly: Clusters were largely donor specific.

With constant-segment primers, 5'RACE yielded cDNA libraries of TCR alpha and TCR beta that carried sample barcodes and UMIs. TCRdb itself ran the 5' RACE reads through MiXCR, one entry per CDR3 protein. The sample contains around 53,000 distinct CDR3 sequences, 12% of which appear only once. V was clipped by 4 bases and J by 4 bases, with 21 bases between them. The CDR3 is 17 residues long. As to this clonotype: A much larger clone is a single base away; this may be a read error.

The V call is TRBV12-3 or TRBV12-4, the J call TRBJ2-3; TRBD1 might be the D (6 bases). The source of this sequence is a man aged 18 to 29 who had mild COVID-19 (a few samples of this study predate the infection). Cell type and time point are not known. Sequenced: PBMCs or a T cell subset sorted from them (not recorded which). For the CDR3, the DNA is TGTGCCAGCAGTTATACCGGGACAATCACTCCTTCAGATACGCAGTATTTT. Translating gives CASSYTGTITPSDTQYF.